The 10 T cell receptor beta chains below were found in one sample sequenced in a study of shared clonotypes between healthy human individuals (dated by TCRdb to about 2020). The method behind the library was the immunoSEQ multiplex PCR assay. This immuneACCESS table, as held by TCRdb, lists in-frame sequences with V and J called but not all clones. Of the missing ones, under half trace to an unresolved V gene in checked studies; the others have no known cause. The sample yields some 1,400,000 clones; roughly 96% were counted once. The biggest ten clones account for roughly 1.2% of the sample. The sequencing input was naive CD4+ T cells sorted from blood. Read against the paper, the sample's cell subset or site label means: CD45RA+ positively selected. All receptors come from a man aged 30-40 years in good health.

A word on this clone: At the DNA level, this CDR3 is encoded by other sequences in the same sample as well. DNA of the CDR3: TGCGCCAGCAGCTCTGGACTAGCGGGAAACACCGGGGAGCTGTTTTTT. Translated: CASSSGLAGNTGELFF. The V call is TRBV5-1, the J call TRBJ2-2, with 12 bases lining up with TRBD2. Germline V gives CDR1 SGHRS, CDR2 YFSETQ. Trimming took 3 bases from V and 2 from J; bases not matched to a gene: 2. The CDR3 length is 16 residues.

The chain recombines TRBV5-1 with TRBJ2-1, with D tentatively TRBD2 (6 bases). Deletions cut 4 bases from V and 1 base from J, with 12 bases between. Germline V gene data show CDR1 as SGHRS and CDR2 as YFSETQ. The CDR3 sequence is 15 residues long. In nucleotides, the CDR3 is TGCGCCAGCAGCGGCTTGGGGGGATCCTACAATGAGCAGTTCTTC. Translated, it gives CASSGLGGSYNEQFF.

The chain joins TRBV7-8 to TRBJ2-7; 9 bases map to TRBD1. Germline V lookup: CDR1 SGHVS, CDR2 FQNEAQ. J lost 0 bases, V lost 5 bases, and 17 bases had no gene match. The length of the CDR3 is 19 residues. The CDR3 region is CASSKNTIRGTGFSYEQYF. The CDR3 DNA is TGTGCCAGCAGCAAAAACACCATCCGGGGGACAGGGTTCTCCTACGAGCAGTACTTC.

On this clone: In the same sample, other DNA sequences code for this CDR3. This sequence joins TRBV18 and TRBJ1-1, with TRBD1 as a possible D gene (5 bases). Deletions cut 2 bases from V and 5 bases from J, with 12 bases between. Per the germline V gene, CDR1 is KGHSH and CDR2 is LQKENI. CDR3 size: 14 residues. CDR3 region: CASSPGGAGTEAFF. The CDR3 DNA reads TGTGCCAGCTCACCAGGAGGGGCTGGGACTGAAGCTTTCTTT.

The rearrangement uses TRBV28 and TRBJ1-2; unclear D gene. The V end was cut by 7 bases, the J end by 1 base, with 16 bases between. CDR3 size: 15 residues. Per germline, CDR1 MDHEN and CDR2 SYDVKM. The CDR3 is CASNPPGALNYGYTF. The CDR3 bases are TGTGCCAGCAATCCCCCGGGCGCTCTTAACTATGGCTACACCTTC.

The chain is built from TRBV9 and TRBJ2-7, with D perhaps TRBD1 or TRBD2 (6 bases each). The V end lost 0 bases, the J end lost 7 bases, and 14 bases lay between the germline ends. The CDR3 loop spans 14 amino acids. Germline V gene lookup returns CDR1 SGDLS and CDR2 YYNGEE. CDR3 nucleotides: TGTGCCAGCAGCGTAGTCAAAGAGGGGGGAGAGCAGTACTTC. Translating it yields CASSVVKEGGEQYF.

This sequence joins TRBV7-2 and TRBJ2-3; TRBD1 agrees at 9 bases. The CDR3 has 17 residues. The germline V gene has CDR1 SGHTA and CDR2 FQGNSA. V was clipped by 2 bases and J by 2 bases; unmatched bases: 8. CDR3 bases: TGTGCCAGCAGCTTAAAGCCGACAGGGGGGAACACAGATACGCAGTATTTT. Amino acid sequence: CASSLKPTGGNTDTQYF.

This clone appeared a single time. The chain combines TRBV11-2 with TRBJ2-1; weak D call: TRBD1 (5 bases). The CDR3 has 17 amino acids. V lost 4 bases to trimming and J lost 0 bases, with 16 bases between them. CDR1 is SGHAT, CDR2 FQNNGV, per germline. The CDR3 bases are TGTGCCAGCAGCTGGGGCCTCTACACTCACTCCTACAATGAGCAGTTCTTC. Protein product: CASSWGLYTHSYNEQFF.

This clone was seen just once. The chain recombines TRBV5-5 with TRBJ2-2; D remains ambiguous. Trimming removed 0 bases at V and 2 bases at J, with 8 bases between. Germline CDR1 is SGHKS and CDR2 is YYEKEE (reference sequence). The CDR3 has 15 residues. The CDR3 is CASSLGALNTGELFF. Written as DNA, the CDR3 is TGTGCCAGCAGCTTGGGGGCACTCAACACCGGGGAGCTGTTTTTT.

This chain links TRBV7-6 with TRBJ2-7; D gene ambiguous. Germline CDR1 is SGHVS and CDR2 is FNYEAQ. The CDR3 spans 13 residues. Trimming removed 5 bases from V and 5 bases from J, with 13 bases in between. The DNA for the CDR3 is TGTGCCAGCAGCCTGTTTCGGAGCGACGAGCAGTACTTC. It yields the protein CASSLFRSDEQYF.